The present entry profiles one T cell receptor beta chain with its context. No antigen is known for it. These data are taken from a study of response to subunit inactivated influenza vaccine. Each CDR3 protein is one row after TCRdb ran MiXCR on the RT-PCR reads. This table has 550,000 to 800,000 distinct CDR3 sequences, approximately 14% appearing once. Findings and limits, study-wide: Each seasonal influenza vaccination, the authors suggested, recruits few new T cells.

The CDR3 sequence is 16 residues long. The germline CDR1 and CDR2 sequences are SGDLS and YYNGEE. The V and J ends lost 3 bases and 4 bases respectively, with 18 bases between them. This sequence originates from a man in his fifties who received an inactivated influenza vaccine. The material was PBMCs from blood, obtained roughly 12 days after vaccination. This chain links TRBV9 with TRBJ2-3; D remains ambiguous. Here the CDR3 reads CASSAGRAAISDTQYF. CDR3 bases: TGTGCCAGCAGCGCTGGAAGGGCCGCAATATCAGATACGCAGTATTTT. Using reference TRBV9 and TRBJ2-3 for the parts outside the CDR3, the full variable domain is DSGVTQTPKHLITATGQRVTLRCSPRSGDLSVYWYQQSLDQGLQFLIQYYNGEERAKGNILERFSAQQFPDLHSELNLSSLELGDSALYFCASSAGRAAISDTQYFGPGTRLTVL.